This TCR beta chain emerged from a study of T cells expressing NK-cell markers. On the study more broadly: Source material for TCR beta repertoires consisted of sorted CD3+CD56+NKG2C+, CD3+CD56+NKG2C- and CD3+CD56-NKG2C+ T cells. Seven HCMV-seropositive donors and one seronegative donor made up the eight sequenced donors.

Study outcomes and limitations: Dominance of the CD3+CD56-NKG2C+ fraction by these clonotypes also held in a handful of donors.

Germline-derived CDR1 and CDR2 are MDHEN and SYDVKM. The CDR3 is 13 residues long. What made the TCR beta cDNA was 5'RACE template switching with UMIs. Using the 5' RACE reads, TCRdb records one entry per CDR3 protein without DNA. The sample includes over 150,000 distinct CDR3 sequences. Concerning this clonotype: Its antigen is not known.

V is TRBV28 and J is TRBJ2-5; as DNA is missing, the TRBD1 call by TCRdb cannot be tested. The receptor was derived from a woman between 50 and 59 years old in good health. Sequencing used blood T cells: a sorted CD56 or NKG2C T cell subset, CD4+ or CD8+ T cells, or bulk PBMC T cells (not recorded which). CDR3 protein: CASTLQGTETQYF.